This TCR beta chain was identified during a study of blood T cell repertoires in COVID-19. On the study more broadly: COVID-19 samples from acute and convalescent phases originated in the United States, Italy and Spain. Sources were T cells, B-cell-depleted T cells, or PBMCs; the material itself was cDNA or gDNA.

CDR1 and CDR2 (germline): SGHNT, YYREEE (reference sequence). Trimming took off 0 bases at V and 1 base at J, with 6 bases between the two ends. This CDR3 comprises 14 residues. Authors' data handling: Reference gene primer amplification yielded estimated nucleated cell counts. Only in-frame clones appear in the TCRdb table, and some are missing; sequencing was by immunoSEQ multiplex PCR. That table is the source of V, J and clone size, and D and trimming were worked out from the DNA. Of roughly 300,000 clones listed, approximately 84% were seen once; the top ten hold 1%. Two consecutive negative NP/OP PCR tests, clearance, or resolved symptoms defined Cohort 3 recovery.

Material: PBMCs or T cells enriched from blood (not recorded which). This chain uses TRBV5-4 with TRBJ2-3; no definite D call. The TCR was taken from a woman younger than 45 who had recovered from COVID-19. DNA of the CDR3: TGTGCCAGCAGCTTGGACATGGGCACAGATACGCAGTATTTT. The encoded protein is CASSLDMGTDTQYF.